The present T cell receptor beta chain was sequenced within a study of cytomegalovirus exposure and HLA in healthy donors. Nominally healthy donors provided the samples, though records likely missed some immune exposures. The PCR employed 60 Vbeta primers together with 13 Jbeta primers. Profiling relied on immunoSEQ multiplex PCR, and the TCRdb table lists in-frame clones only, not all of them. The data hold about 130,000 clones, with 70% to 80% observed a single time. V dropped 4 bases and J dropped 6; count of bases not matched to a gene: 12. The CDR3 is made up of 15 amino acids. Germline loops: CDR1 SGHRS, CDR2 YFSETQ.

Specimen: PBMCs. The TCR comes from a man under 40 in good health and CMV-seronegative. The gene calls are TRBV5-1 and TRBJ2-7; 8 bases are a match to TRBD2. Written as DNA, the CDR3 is TGCGCCAGCAGCCCCACCGGGGGGGGCCTTCTCGAGCAGTACTTC. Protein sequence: CASSPTGGGLLEQYF.